The rows below give T cell receptor beta chains drawn from one sample of a study of cytomegalovirus exposure and HLA in healthy donors. The method was immunoSEQ multiplex PCR; TCRdb's version includes in-frame clones alone and lacks a portion of them. The data contain 110,000 or so clones, 70% to 90% of them singletons. The sequencing sample was made of PBMCs. The origin of the receptors is a man aged 18 to 35 in good health and CMV-seronegative. CDR3s include the opening cysteine and the closing phenylalanine or tryptophan. Fields, in order: V gene, D gene, clone size, J gene, CDR3 DNA, CDR3 protein. D genes are given only for firm matches. Part of the rows lack a size; the others show once, few, many or a class for expanded clones.

v_call: TRBV14; d_call: -; clone_size: few; j_call: TRBJ1-1; cdr3_nt: TGTGCCAGCAGCCAAATATCAGGGGTTACTGAAGCTTTCTTT; cdr3_aa: CASSQISGVTEAFF
v_call: TRBV4-1; d_call: TRBD2; clone_size: once; j_call: TRBJ2-5; cdr3_nt: TGCGCCAGCAGCCAACGGGCGGGAGGGAGTCCCCGGGAGACCCAGTACTTC; cdr3_aa: CASSQRAGGSPRETQYF
v_call: TRBV15; d_call: -; clone_size: -; j_call: TRBJ2-2; cdr3_nt: TGTGCCACCAGCAGAGACAGGCGTCCCGGGGAGCTGTTTTTT; cdr3_aa: CATSRDRRPGELFF
v_call: TRBV29-1; d_call: -; clone_size: few; j_call: TRBJ1-1; cdr3_nt: TGCAGCGTTTCGTGGGTATCAGGGAACACTGAAGCTTTCTTT; cdr3_aa: CSVSWVSGNTEAFF
v_call: TRBV7-8; d_call: TRBD2; clone_size: -; j_call: TRBJ2-5; cdr3_nt: TGTGCCAGCAGCTTAGAGATGGCGGGAGGGCCGAAGACCCAGTACTTC; cdr3_aa: CASSLEMAGGPKTQYF
v_call: TRBV4-1; d_call: -; clone_size: -; j_call: TRBJ1-4; cdr3_nt: TGCGCCAGCAGCCCTACAGCAACTAATGAAAAACTGTTTTTT; cdr3_aa: CASSPTATNEKLFF
v_call: TRBV11-2; d_call: TRBD2; clone_size: -; j_call: TRBJ2-2; cdr3_nt: TGTGCCAGCAGCCTAGCAGGGTTGCGGGGGGGCATCACCGGGGAGCTGTTTTTT; cdr3_aa: CASSLAGLRGGITGELFF
v_call: TRBV6-5; d_call: -; clone_size: -; j_call: TRBJ1-1; cdr3_nt: TGTGCCAGCAGTTACTTTCACAGGAAGGGTGAAGCTTTCTTT; cdr3_aa: CASSYFHRKGEAFF
v_call: TRBV28; d_call: TRBD1; clone_size: -; j_call: TRBJ1-5; cdr3_nt: TGTGCCAGCAGTTTACCACAGGGGGCACAACAGCCCCAGCATTTT; cdr3_aa: CASSLPQGAQQPQHF
v_call: TRBV4-1; d_call: TRBD1; clone_size: -; j_call: TRBJ2-7; cdr3_nt: TGCGCCAGCAGCCCGACAGGGCCCGTAGGAGAGCAGTACTTC; cdr3_aa: CASSPTGPVGEQYF
v_call: TRBV11-2; d_call: -; clone_size: -; j_call: TRBJ1-1; cdr3_nt: TGTGCCAGCAGCCGAGGACTGCTGAGTGATGGAGCTTTCTTT; cdr3_aa: CASSRGLLSDGAFF
v_call: TRBV5-6; d_call: TRBD1; clone_size: -; j_call: TRBJ2-1; cdr3_nt: TGTGCCACCCGCCCCGGGACAGGGCTTTACAATGAGCAGTTCTTC; cdr3_aa: CATRPGTGLYNEQFF
v_call: TRBV30; d_call: TRBD1; clone_size: -; j_call: TRBJ2-1; cdr3_nt: TGTGCCTGGACAACCGGGACAGGGAACAATGAGCAGTTCTTC; cdr3_aa: CAWTTGTGNNEQFF